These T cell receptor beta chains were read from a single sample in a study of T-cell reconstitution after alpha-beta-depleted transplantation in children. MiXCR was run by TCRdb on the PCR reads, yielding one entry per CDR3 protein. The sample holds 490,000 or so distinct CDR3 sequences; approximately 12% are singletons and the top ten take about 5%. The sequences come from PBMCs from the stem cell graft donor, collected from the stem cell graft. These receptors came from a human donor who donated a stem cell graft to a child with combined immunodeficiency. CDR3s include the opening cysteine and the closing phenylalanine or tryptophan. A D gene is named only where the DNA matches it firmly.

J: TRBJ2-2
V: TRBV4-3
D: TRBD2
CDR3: CASSQDFASGAGELFF

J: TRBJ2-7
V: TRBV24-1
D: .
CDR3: CATSGGTTYEQYF

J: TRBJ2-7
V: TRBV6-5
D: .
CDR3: CASSSLTSGSLYEQYF

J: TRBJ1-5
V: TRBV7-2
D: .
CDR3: CASSREGNQPQHF

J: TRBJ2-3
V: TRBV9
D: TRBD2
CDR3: CASSVDLTRDSGSTDTQYF

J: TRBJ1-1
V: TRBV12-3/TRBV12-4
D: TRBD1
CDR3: CASSRDRVYNEAFF

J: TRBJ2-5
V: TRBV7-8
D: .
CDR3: CASSSQEIMETQYF

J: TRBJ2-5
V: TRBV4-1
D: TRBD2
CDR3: CASSPVERGQETQYF

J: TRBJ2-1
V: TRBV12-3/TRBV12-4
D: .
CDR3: CASRSLAQNEQFF

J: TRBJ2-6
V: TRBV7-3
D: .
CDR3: CASIKTGSGANVLTF

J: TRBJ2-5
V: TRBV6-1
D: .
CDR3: CASSRQNQETQYF

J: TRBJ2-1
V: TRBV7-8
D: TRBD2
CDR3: CASSLERAMALAVYNEQFF

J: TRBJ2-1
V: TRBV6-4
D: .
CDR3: CASIPSLHNEQFF

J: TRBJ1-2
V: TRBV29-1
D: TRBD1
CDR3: CSVGSGQGYYGYTF

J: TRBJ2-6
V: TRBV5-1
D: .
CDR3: CASSFGFGEISNVLTF

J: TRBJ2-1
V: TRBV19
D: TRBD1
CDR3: CASSNRDRGLGEQFF

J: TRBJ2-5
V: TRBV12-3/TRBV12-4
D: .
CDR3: CASTPLSGQETQYF

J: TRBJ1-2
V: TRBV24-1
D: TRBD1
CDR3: CATTGQGASGYTF

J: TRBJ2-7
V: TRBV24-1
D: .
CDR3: CATSDLGQTYEQYF

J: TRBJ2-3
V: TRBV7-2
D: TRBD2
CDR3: CASSLALVPGLAADSTDTQYF

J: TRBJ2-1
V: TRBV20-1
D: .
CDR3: CSAVASRDEQFF

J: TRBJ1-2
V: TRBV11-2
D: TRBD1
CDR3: CASSLSGGAKGSGYTF

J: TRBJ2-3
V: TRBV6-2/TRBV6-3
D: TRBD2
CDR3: CASRRTTSGSADTQYF

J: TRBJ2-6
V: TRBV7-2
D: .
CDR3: CASRDGGSGANVLTF

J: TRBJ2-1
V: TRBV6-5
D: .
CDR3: CASSYPRGRSNEQFF

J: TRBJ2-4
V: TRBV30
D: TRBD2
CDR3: CAWQVGTKKNIQYF

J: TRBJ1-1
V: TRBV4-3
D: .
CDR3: CASSREPQGNTEAFF

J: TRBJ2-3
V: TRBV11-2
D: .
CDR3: CASSLVEGWDTQYF

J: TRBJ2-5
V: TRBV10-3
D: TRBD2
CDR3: CAISEQKTSGAETQYF

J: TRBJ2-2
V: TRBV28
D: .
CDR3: CASSRGAGAFTGELFF

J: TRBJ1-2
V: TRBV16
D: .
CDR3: CASSQWQGRGSNYGYTF

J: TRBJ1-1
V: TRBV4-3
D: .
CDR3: CASSQDPSNTEAFF

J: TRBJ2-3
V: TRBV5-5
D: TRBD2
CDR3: CASSLGDLAGGDTQYF

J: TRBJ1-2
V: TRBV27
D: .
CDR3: CASSPRAGAVYGYTF

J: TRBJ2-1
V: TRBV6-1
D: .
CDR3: CAGGAVNNEQFF

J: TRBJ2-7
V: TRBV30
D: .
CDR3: CAWDRRPREQYF

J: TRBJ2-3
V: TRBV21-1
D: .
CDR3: CASSGRTGGGTDTQYF

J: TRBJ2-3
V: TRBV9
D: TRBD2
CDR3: CASSRSGSTDTQYF

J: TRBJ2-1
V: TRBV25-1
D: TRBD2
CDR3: CASSEYLPPGGSYNEQFF

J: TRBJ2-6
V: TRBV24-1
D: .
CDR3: CATSDLKGQASGANVLTF

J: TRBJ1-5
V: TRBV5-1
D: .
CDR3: CASSLGRGGTEPQHF

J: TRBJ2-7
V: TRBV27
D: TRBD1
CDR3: CASSLTGTGGHEQYF

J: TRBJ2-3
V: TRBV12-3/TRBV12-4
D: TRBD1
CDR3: CASSAPGQGTTDTQYF

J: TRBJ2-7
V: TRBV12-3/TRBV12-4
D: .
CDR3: CASSFWGLLEQYF

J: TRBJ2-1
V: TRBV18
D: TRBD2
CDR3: CASSQGTSGLPFF

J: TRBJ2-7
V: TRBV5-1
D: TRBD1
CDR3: CASSEGQGQHGEQYF

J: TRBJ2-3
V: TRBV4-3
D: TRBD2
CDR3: CASSQDPSGGPSSTDTQYF

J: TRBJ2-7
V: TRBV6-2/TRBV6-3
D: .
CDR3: CASSYRAGGNEQYF

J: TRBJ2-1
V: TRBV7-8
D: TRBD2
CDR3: CASSLGSSGTNEQFF

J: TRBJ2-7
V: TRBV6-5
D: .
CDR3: CASRAQGWEQYF

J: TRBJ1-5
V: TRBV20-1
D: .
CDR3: CSAREGGNQPQHF

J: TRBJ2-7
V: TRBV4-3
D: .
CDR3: CASSQDEGQAYEQYF

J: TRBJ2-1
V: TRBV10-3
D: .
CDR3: CAISESGWSDGSDEQFF